This T cell receptor beta chain was obtained from a study of cytomegalovirus exposure and HLA in healthy donors. Trimming left V 0 bases short and J 6 bases short, with 5 bases between. The CDR3 spans 12 residues. Germline V CDR1 and CDR2: MNHNS, SASEGT. Remarks on this clone: Antigen: not known.

The donors belonged to the approximately 120-subject validation cohort, separate from the roughly 670-subject first cohort. General observations from the study: TCR clusters originating in the first cohort tended to co-occur in the 120 validation repertoires, according to a later analysis. Most TCR sequences were seen very rarely across donors, but some public TCRs occurred in many. CMV antigen specificity of a few CMV-associated chains was confirmed in vitro.

Method: immunoSEQ multiplex PCR; TCRdb's copy keeps in-frame clones and lacks some. The repertoire holds around 260,000 clones, with 90% as singletons. The chain joins TRBV6-1 to TRBJ2-5; D unresolved. Sequencing input: PBMCs. The receptor's source is a young woman in good health and CMV-seronegative. CDR3 in DNA: TGTGCCAGCAGTGAAGCTGGACAGACCCAGTACTTC. It yields the protein CASSEAGQTQYF.